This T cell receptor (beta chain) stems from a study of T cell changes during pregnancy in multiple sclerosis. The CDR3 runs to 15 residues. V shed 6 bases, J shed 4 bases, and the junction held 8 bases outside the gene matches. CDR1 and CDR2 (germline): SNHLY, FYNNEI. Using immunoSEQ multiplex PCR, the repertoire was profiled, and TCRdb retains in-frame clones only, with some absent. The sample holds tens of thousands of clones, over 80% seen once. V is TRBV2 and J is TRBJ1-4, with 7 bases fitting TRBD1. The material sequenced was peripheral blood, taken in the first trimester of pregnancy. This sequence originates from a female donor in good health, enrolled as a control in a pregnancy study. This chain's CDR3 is CASSGSGTVNEKLFF. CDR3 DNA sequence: TGTGCCAGCAGCGGGTCCGGGACAGTTAATGAAAAACTGTTTTTT.